These T cell receptor beta chains were read from a single sample in a study of cytomegalovirus exposure and HLA in healthy donors. Assay: immunoSEQ multiplex PCR; the TCRdb copy retains only in-frame clones and omits some. The table lists 250,000 to 350,000 clones, over 75% of them singletons. Sequencing was done on a sample of PBMCs. Receptors were obtained from a man aged 25 to 45 in good health and CMV-seronegative. CDR3s leave out the opening cysteine and the closing phenylalanine or tryptophan. Each record gives: J gene, V gene, clone size, CDR3 protein. Not all rows give a size; the values are once, few, many and, for expanded clones, a class.

j_gene: TRBJ1-2
v_gene: TRBV7-6
abundance: .
CDR3aa: ASSLDGGWGYT

j_gene: TRBJ1-3
v_gene: TRBV4-3
abundance: .
CDR3aa: ASSQGEGNTIY

j_gene: TRBJ2-3
v_gene: TRBV9
abundance: once
CDR3aa: ASSVGGTQY

j_gene: TRBJ1-6
v_gene: TRBV6-6
abundance: few
CDR3aa: ASSYSAGDASPLH

j_gene: TRBJ1-4
v_gene: TRBV7-2
abundance: .
CDR3aa: ASSSTLTNEKLF

j_gene: TRBJ1-1
v_gene: TRBV6-6
abundance: few
CDR3aa: ASSYGREAEAF

j_gene: TRBJ2-1
v_gene: TRBV18
abundance: .
CDR3aa: ASSPTGSIDNEQF

j_gene: TRBJ2-3
v_gene: TRBV6-5
abundance: .
CDR3aa: ASSPSGGRVDTQY

j_gene: TRBJ1-1
v_gene: TRBV4-1
abundance: .
CDR3aa: ASSQYTGTGGSMNTEAF

j_gene: TRBJ1-5
v_gene: TRBV15
abundance: .
CDR3aa: ATGQGYSNQPQH

j_gene: TRBJ1-2
v_gene: TRBV4-1
abundance: few
CDR3aa: ASSQLPTGNYGYT

j_gene: TRBJ1-5
v_gene: TRBV4-1
abundance: .
CDR3aa: ASSQGGQASNQPQH

j_gene: TRBJ2-7
v_gene: TRBV5-1
abundance: .
CDR3aa: ASSLDTGDYEQY

j_gene: TRBJ1-5
v_gene: TRBV5-6
abundance: .
CDR3aa: ASSTGQGAHRNQPQH

j_gene: TRBJ1-2
v_gene: TRBV10-2
abundance: .
CDR3aa: ASRDNQGAGT

j_gene: TRBJ1-3
v_gene: TRBV18
abundance: .
CDR3aa: ASSPGWPYSGNTIY

j_gene: TRBJ1-5
v_gene: TRBV20-1
abundance: .
CDR3aa: SVLGDQPQH

j_gene: TRBJ2-2
v_gene: TRBV18
abundance: .
CDR3aa: ASSPGASRTGELF

j_gene: TRBJ2-7
v_gene: TRBV13
abundance: .
CDR3aa: ASSLGTGHYEQY

j_gene: TRBJ2-2
v_gene: TRBV6-5
abundance: .
CDR3aa: ASARDRETGELF

j_gene: TRBJ1-2
v_gene: TRBV5-1
abundance: .
CDR3aa: ASSPEGFRGYT

j_gene: TRBJ2-5
v_gene: TRBV18
abundance: .
CDR3aa: ASSPGLQETQY

j_gene: TRBJ2-7
v_gene: TRBV11-2
abundance: .
CDR3aa: ASSFVMTGKTYEQY

j_gene: TRBJ1-2
v_gene: TRBV18
abundance: .
CDR3aa: ASSPAGGYGYT

j_gene: TRBJ1-4
v_gene: TRBV6-5
abundance: .
CDR3aa: ASSYSGAEYEKLF

j_gene: TRBJ2-5
v_gene: TRBV5-4
abundance: .
CDR3aa: ASSSSGVKTQY

j_gene: TRBJ1-1
v_gene: TRBV4-1
abundance: .
CDR3aa: ASRPEWALQKAF

j_gene: TRBJ1-1
v_gene: TRBV27
abundance: .
CDR3aa: ASSAGLYRAGEAF